This T cell receptor (beta chain) was obtained from a study of T cell repertoires in aging, cancer and after chemotherapy. Study as a whole: Patients with chronic lymphocytic leukemia were sampled before and after fludarabine- or bendamustine-based chemotherapy. Study-wide points: These repertoire data do not allow conclusions about immunological memory after chemotherapy. Age-matched healthy donors had significantly more diverse, less clonal blood TCR repertoires than untreated cancer patients. Across the chemotherapy interval, each cancer cohort showed higher median generation probability, suggesting thymic rebound.

In germline, CDR1 is SGHTA, CDR2 FQGNSA. V gave up 2 bases and J gave up 5 bases, with 10 bases separating them. The CDR3 extends over 13 amino acids. This clonotype is medium-sized in the sample. Its matching antigen is unknown. TCR beta rearrangements were amplified from peripheral blood genomic DNA. A mixed TRB-A/B primer pool amplified rearranged TRB by multiplex touch-down PCR. TCRdb processed the multiplex PCR reads anew with MiXCR; each CDR3 protein has one entry. The repertoire has approximately 3,300 distinct CDR3 sequences, approximately 20% of them found once; the top ten carry roughly 19%. The sequence was collected from a human donor with a blood cancer. The chain recombines TRBV7-2 with TRBJ2-7, with TRBD1 as a possible D gene (6 bases). Sequencing was done on a sample of blood. The DNA of the CDR3 is TGTGCCAGCAGCTTAAACAGGGCGGACGAGCAGTACTTC. Protein: CASSLNRADEQYF.